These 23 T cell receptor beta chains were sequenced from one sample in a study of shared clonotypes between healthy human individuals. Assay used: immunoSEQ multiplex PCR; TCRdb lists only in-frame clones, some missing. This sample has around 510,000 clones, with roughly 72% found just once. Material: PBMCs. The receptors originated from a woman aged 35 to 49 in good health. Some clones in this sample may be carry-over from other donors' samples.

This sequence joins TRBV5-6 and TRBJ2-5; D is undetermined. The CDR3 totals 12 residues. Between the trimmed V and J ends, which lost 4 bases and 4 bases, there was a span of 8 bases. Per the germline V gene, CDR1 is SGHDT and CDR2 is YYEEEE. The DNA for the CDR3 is TGTGCCAGCAGCCGGCTCCGAGAGACCCAGTACTTC. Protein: CASSRLRETQYF. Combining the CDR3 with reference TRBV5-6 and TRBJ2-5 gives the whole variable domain DAGVTQSPTHLIKTRGQQVTLRCSPKSGHDTVSWYQQALGQGPQFIFQYYEEEERQRGNFPDRFSGHQFPNYSSELNVNALLLGDSALYLCASSRLRETQYFGPGTRLLVL.

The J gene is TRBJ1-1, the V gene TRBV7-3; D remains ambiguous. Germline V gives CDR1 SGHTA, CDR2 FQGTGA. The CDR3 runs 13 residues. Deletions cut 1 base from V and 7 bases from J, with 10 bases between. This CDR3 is CASSLRGMGEAFF. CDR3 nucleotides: TGTGCCAGCAGCTTAAGGGGAATGGGTGAAGCTTTCTTT.

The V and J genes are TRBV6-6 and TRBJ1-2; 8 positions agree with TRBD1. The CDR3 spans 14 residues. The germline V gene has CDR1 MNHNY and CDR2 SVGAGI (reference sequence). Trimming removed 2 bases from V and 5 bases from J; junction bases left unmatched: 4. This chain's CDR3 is CASSYPQGAYGYTF. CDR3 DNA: TGTGCCAGCAGTTACCCGCAGGGGGCTTATGGCTACACCTTC.

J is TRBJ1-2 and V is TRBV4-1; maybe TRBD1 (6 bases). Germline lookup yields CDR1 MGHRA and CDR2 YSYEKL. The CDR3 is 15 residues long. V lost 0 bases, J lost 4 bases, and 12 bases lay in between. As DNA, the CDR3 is TGCGCCAGCAGCCAAGATCTACAGGGTTCCTATGGCTACACCTTC. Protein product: CASSQDLQGSYGYTF.

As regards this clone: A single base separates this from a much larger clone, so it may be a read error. DNA for the CDR3: TGCGCCAGCAGCCAAGATTCGGGGGGACTAGCGGGTTACAATGAGCAGTTCTTC. Protein: CASSQDSGGLAGYNEQFF. The V and J genes are TRBV4-1 and TRBJ2-1, with 12 bases aligning to TRBD2. V lost 0 bases and J lost 4; bases outside the gene matches: 7. In germline, CDR1 is MGHRA, CDR2 YSYEKL. CDR3 length: 18 amino acids.

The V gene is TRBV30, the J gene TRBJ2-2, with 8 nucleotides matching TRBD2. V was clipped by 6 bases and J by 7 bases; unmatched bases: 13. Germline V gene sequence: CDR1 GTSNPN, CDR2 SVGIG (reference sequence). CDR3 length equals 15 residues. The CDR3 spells CACRRAGGSHGELFF. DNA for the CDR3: TGTGCCTGCCGGCGGGCGGGAGGAAGTCACGGGGAGCTGTTTTTT.

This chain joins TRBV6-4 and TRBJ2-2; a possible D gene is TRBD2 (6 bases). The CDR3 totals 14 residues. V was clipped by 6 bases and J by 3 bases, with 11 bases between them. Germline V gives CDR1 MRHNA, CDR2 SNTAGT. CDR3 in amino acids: CASRQGGDTGELFF. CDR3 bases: TGTGCCAGCAGGCAGGGAGGTGACACCGGGGAGCTGTTTTTT.

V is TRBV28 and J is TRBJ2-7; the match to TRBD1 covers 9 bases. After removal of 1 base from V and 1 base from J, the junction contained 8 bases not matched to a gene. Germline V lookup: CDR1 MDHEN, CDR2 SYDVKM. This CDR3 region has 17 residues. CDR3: CASSLSAHRGLSYEQYF. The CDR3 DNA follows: TGTGCCAGCAGTTTATCAGCTCACAGGGGGCTATCCTACGAGCAGTACTTC.

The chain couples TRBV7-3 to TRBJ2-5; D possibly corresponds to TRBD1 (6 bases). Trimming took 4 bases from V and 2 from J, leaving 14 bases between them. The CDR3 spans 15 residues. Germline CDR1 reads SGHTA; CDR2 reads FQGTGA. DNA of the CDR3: TGTGCCAGCAGCTCCGAGACAGGTGCACAAGAGACCCAGTACTTC. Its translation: CASSSETGAQETQYF.

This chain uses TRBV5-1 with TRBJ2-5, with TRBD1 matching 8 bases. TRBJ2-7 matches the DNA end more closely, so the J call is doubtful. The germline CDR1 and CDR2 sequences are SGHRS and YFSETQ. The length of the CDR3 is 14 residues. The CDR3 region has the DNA TGCGCCAGCAGAAACGACAGGGGCTCCTACGAGCAGTACTTC. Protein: CASRNDRGSYEQYF.

The CDR3 region has the DNA TGTGCCAGCAGTTTATCCTGGCCCCCGGCGGAGGGCTACACCTTC. Translating it yields CASSLSWPPAEGYTF. J is TRBJ1-2 and V is TRBV28; D uncertain. Trimming stripped 1 base from V and 8 bases from J, with 17 bases between. The CDR3 has 15 residues. Germline V gives CDR1 MDHEN, CDR2 SYDVKM.

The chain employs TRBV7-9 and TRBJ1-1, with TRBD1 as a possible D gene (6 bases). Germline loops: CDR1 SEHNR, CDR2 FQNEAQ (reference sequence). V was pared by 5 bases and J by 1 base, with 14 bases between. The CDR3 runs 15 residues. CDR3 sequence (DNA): TGTGCCAGCAGCCAAGTGGGACACACGAACACTGAAGCTTTCTTT. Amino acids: CASSQVGHTNTEAFF.

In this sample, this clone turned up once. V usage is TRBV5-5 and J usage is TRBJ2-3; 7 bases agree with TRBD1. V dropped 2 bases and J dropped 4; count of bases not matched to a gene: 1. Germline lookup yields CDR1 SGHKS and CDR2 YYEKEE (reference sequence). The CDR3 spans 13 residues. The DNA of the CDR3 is TGTGCCAGCAGCTTCCAGGGGGCAGATACGCAGTATTTT. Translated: CASSFQGADTQYF.

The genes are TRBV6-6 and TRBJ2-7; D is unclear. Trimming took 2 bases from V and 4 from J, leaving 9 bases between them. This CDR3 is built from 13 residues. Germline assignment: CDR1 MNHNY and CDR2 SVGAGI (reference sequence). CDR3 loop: CASSYTNLYEQYF. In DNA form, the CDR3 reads TGTGCCAGCAGTTACACCAATTTGTACGAGCAGTACTTC.

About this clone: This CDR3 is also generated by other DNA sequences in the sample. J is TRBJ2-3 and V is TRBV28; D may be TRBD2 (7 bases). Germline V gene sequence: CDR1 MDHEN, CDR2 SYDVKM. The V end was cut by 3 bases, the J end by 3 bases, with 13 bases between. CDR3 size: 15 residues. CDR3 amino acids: CASSLVRGGTDTQYF. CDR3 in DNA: TGTGCCAGCAGTTTGGTCAGGGGAGGGACAGATACGCAGTATTTT.

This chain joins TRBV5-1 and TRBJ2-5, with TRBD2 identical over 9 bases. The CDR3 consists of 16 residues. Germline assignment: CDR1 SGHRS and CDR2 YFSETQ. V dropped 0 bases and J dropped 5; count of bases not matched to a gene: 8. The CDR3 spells CASSLDPGLAVETQYF. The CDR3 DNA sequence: TGCGCCAGCAGCTTGGACCCGGGACTAGCAGTGGAGACCCAGTACTTC.

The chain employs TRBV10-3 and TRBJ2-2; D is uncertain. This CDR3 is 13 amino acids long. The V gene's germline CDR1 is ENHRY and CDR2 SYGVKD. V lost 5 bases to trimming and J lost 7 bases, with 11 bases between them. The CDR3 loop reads CAISSLGNGELFF. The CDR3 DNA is TGTGCCATCAGTAGCCTCGGTAACGGGGAGCTGTTTTTT.

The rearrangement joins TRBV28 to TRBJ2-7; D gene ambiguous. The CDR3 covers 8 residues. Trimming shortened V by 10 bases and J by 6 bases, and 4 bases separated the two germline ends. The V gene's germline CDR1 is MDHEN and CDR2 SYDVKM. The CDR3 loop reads CATGEQYF. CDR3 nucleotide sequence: TGTGCCACCGGCGAGCAGTACTTC.

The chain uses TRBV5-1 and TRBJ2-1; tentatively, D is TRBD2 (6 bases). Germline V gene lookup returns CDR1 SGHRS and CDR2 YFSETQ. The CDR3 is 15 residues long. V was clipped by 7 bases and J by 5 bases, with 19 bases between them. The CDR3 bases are TGCGCCAGCGCAATCCCCGGGACTTTTGACAATGAGCAGTTCTTC. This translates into CASAIPGTFDNEQFF.

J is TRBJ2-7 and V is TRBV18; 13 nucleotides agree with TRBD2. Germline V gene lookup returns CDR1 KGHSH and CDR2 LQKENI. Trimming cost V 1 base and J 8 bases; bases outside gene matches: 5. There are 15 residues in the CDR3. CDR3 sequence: CASSPLGTSGEKQYF. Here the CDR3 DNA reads TGTGCCAGCTCACCACTCGGGACTAGCGGGGAAAAGCAGTACTTC.

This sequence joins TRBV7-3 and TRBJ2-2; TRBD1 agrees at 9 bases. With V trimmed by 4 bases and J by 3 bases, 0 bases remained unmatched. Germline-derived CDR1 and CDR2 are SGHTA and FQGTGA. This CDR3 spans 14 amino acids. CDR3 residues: CASSWTGDTGELFF. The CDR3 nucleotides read TGTGCCAGCAGCTGGACAGGGGACACCGGGGAGCTGTTTTTT.

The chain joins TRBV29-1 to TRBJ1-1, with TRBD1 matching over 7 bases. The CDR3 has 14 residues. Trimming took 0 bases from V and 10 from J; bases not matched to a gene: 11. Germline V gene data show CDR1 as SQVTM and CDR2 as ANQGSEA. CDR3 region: CSVEEGTARWGAFF. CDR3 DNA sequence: TGCAGCGTTGAAGAGGGGACAGCCCGATGGGGAGCTTTCTTT. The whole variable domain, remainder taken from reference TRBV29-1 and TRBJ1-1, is SAVISQKPSRDICQRGTSLTIQCQVDSQVTMMFWYRQQPGQSLTLIATANQGSEATYESGFVIDKFPISRPNLTFSTLTVSNMSPEDSSIYLCSVEEGTARWGAFFGQGTRLTVV.

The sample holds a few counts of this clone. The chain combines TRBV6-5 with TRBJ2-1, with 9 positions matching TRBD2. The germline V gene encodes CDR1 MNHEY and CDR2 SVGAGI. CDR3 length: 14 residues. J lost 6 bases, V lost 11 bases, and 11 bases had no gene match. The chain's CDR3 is CASSSGSPFNEQFF. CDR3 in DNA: TGTGCCTCCAGTAGCGGGAGCCCTTTCAATGAGCAGTTCTTC.